This passage covers 25 T cell receptor beta chains from one sample sequenced in a study of blood T cell repertoires in COVID-19. TCRdb's table, derived via immunoSEQ multiplex PCR, lists solely in-frame clones and lacks some. The data show 140,000 to 150,000 clones, with roughly 76% seen just once and roughly 8.8% held by the top ten. The sequencing sample was made of peripheral blood. The receptor set was obtained from a human donor with acute or convalescent COVID-19. The donor label of this sample is uncertain.

This sequence joins TRBV7-6 and TRBJ1-2; D might be TRBD1 (5 bases). This CDR3 comprises 14 residues. Germline loops: CDR1 SGHVS, CDR2 FNYEAQ. V lost 5 bases, J lost 3 bases, and 13 bases lay in between. CDR3 coding DNA: TGTGCCAGCAGCCTGGGGCCGGAACACTATGGCTACACCTTC. Protein product: CASSLGPEHYGYTF.

This rearrangement joins TRBV2 to TRBJ2-1; 7 bases are shared with TRBD1. Losses at the gene ends were 5 bases for V and 5 bases for J; bases not matched to a gene: 9. Germline CDR1 reads SNHLY; CDR2 reads FYNNEI. The CDR3 is 15 residues long. The CDR3 DNA reads as TGTGCCAGCAGTCGGCGGCAGGGGGTACACAATGAGCAGTTCTTC. Residues: CASSRRQGVHNEQFF.

This clone came up a few times. The chain is built from TRBV7-9 and TRBJ1-1; TRBD1 is a possible D gene (6 bases). Germline CDR1 SEHNR, CDR2 FQNEAQ (reference sequence). Trimming cost V 5 bases and J 2 bases, with 18 bases left between them. The CDR3 has 16 amino acids. The CDR3, as DNA: TGTGCCAGCAGCCTTGTCGGACAGAAAGGAAACACTGAAGCTTTCTTT. It yields the protein CASSLVGQKGNTEAFF. The full variable domain, in which reference TRBV7-9 and TRBJ1-1 provide the parts outside the CDR3, is DTGVSQNPRHKITKRGQNVTFRCDPISEHNRLYWYRQTLGQGPEFLTYFQNEAQLEKSRLLSDRFSAERPKGSFSTLEIQRTEQGDSAMYLCASSLVGQKGNTEAFFGQGTRLTVV.

This clone was counted a few times. V and J are TRBV6-5 and TRBJ2-7, with D possibly being TRBD2 (6 bases). Germline V gives CDR1 MNHEY, CDR2 SVGAGI. This CDR3 contains 14 residues. The ends were cut back, 8 bases at V and 7 bases at J, with 21 bases in the middle. CDR3 amino acids: CASQSTRRGGEQYF. DNA of the CDR3: TGTGCCAGCCAGTCGACCAGGCGGGGTGGAGAGCAGTACTTC.

This clone was observed once. This chain links TRBV30 with TRBJ1-5; TRBD1 agrees at 7 bases. The CDR3 contains 13 residues. With 5 bases clipped from V and 5 bases from J, the junction kept 6 bases outside the gene matches. In germline, CDR1 is GTSNPN, CDR2 SVGIG (reference sequence). The CDR3 loop is CAWRGQADQPQHF. In DNA form, the CDR3 reads TGTGCCTGGCGAGGACAGGCCGATCAGCCCCAGCATTTT.

The chain has TRBV27 and TRBJ2-3; D may be TRBD2 (5 bases). With 2 bases removed from V and 1 base from J, the gap between germline ends came to 10 bases. CDR3 size: 15 residues. The germline gives CDR1 MNHEY, CDR2 SMNVEV (reference sequence). The CDR3 DNA reads as TGTGCCAGCAGTTTAGATTTGCGGGGCACAGATACGCAGTATTTT. This sequence encodes CASSLDLRGTDTQYF.

CDR3 bases: TGTGCCTGGAGTAAGCAGGCTAATTCACCCCTCCACTTT. As protein: CAWSKQANSPLHF. V is TRBV30 and J is TRBJ1-6; no reliable D call. This CDR3 has 13 residues. With 2 bases removed from V and 6 bases from J, the gap between germline ends came to 8 bases. CDR1 is GTSNPN, CDR2 SVGIG, per germline (reference sequence).

The chain recombines TRBV2 with TRBJ1-2, with a tentative D call TRBD1 (5 bases). CDR3 length: 11 residues. The V end lost 6 bases, the J end lost 11 bases, and 13 bases lay between the germline ends. Germline lookup yields CDR1 SNHLY and CDR2 FYNNEI. This chain's CDR3 is CASSDSGKYTF. Here the CDR3 DNA reads TGTGCCAGCAGCGACTCAGGGAAGTACACCTTC.

The table lists this clone with a count of one. The chain joins TRBV15 to TRBJ1-6; D gene uncertain. V lost 4 bases to trimming and J lost 8 bases, with 9 bases between them. The germline V gene encodes CDR1 LNHNV and CDR2 YYDKDF (reference sequence). The CDR3 sequence is 13 residues long. In DNA form, the CDR3 reads TGTGCCACCAGCACCCTCGGGGATTCACCCCTCCACTTT. Translating gives CATSTLGDSPLHF.

This chain connects TRBV23-1 to TRBJ1-1; D is unresolved. TRBV23-1 is classed as an ORF, of uncertain function. This CDR3 has 12 amino acids. Trimming pared 5 bases from V and 1 base from J, leaving 5 bases between. The CDR3 loop reads CASSTENTEAFF. Here the CDR3 DNA reads TGCGCCAGCAGTACAGAGAACACTGAAGCTTTCTTT.

This chain connects TRBV5-4 to TRBJ2-6; tentatively, D is TRBD1 (5 bases). The length of the CDR3 is 13 residues. From germline, CDR1 is SGHNT and CDR2 YYREEE (reference sequence). V was clipped by 7 bases and J by 3 bases, with 8 bases between them. The CDR3 loop is CASHQGGANVLTF. The CDR3 DNA reads TGTGCCAGCCATCAGGGTGGGGCCAACGTCCTGACTTTC.

A note on this clone: Other DNA variants within this sample encode the same CDR3. V and J are TRBV27 and TRBJ2-7; D unresolved. CDR1 MNHEY and CDR2 SMNVEV come from the germline V gene (reference sequence). Trimming left V 3 bases short and J 0 bases short, with 9 bases between. The CDR3 totals 14 residues. Here the CDR3 reads CASSLAASSYEQYF. The CDR3 coding sequence is TGTGCCAGCAGTTTGGCAGCGAGCTCCTACGAGCAGTACTTC.

This clone was seen just once. The chain recombines TRBV2 with TRBJ1-2; possibly TRBD1 for D (5 bases). The germline V gene encodes CDR1 SNHLY and CDR2 FYNNEI. The V and J ends lost 4 bases and 6 bases respectively, with 12 bases between them. This CDR3 is 13 amino acids long. CDR3 coding DNA: TGTGCCAGCAGTGGGGAGGGCAGGGATGGCTACACCTTC. Encoded protein: CASSGEGRDGYTF.

The chain combines TRBV7-9 with TRBJ1-2, with 10 nucleotides matching TRBD1. The V segment lost 5 bases and the J segment 7 bases; nucleotides outside the gene matches: 10. The CDR3 has 15 amino acids. Germline lookup yields CDR1 SEHNR and CDR2 FQNEAQ (reference sequence). This CDR3 reads CASSPHSGTGVGYTF. DNA for the CDR3: TGTGCCAGCAGCCCCCACTCAGGGACAGGGGTTGGCTACACCTTC.

This clone has just one count. The chain couples TRBV10-3 to TRBJ1-5; 11 nucleotides align to TRBD1. The CDR3 has 14 residues. In germline, CDR1 is ENHRY, CDR2 SYGVKD. The ends lost 11 bases at V and 4 bases at J; junction bases unmatched: 7. DNA of the CDR3: TGTGCCGCCCAGGGGACAGGGGGAAATCAGCCCCAGCATTTT. Its translation is CAAQGTGGNQPQHF.

DNA of the CDR3: TGCGCCAGCAGCCAAGATTACGGTACCGCGGGCAATGAGCAGTTCTTC. Its translation is CASSQDYGTAGNEQFF. The chain has TRBV4-1 and TRBJ2-1, with D maybe TRBD2 (5 bases). Germline CDR1 and CDR2: MGHRA and YSYEKL. Deletions cut 0 bases from V and 6 bases from J, with 15 bases between. The CDR3 consists of 16 residues.

CDR3 amino acids: CASSPLGEETQYF. CDR3 sequence (DNA): TGTGCCAGCAGCCCCCTCGGAGAAGAGACCCAGTACTTC. This chain links TRBV7-9 with TRBJ2-5; D call uncertain. This CDR3 contains 13 residues. Germline CDR1 is SEHNR and CDR2 is FQNEAQ (reference sequence). With 5 bases removed from V and 3 bases from J, the gap between germline ends came to 10 bases.

V usage is TRBV24-1 and J usage is TRBJ2-6; 9 bases line up with TRBD1. V lost 2 bases to trimming and J lost 0 bases; unmatched junction nucleotides: 7. From germline, CDR1 is KGHDR and CDR2 SFDVKD. The CDR3 length is 19 residues. CDR3 loop: CATSDSPGQGSSGANVLTF. CDR3 nucleotides: TGTGCCACCAGTGATTCTCCGGGACAGGGAAGCTCTGGGGCCAACGTCCTGACTTTC.

The chain couples TRBV5-1 to TRBJ1-6, with TRBD1 matching over 7 bases. Germline V gene data show CDR1 as SGHRS and CDR2 as YFSETQ. V was clipped by 4 bases and J by 4 bases; unmatched bases: 11. The CDR3 consists of 17 residues. CDR3 nucleotide sequence: TGCGCCAGCAGCCCCCGGGAGGGGGCGAGGTATAATTCACCCCTCCACTTT. Translating it yields CASSPREGARYNSPLHF.

V and J are TRBV24-1 and TRBJ1-2; no clear D. This CDR3 comprises 14 residues. V lost 4 bases and J 4 bases, leaving 12 bases between the germline ends. Germline V gene sequence: CDR1 KGHDR, CDR2 SFDVKD. CDR3 DNA sequence: TGTGCCACCAGTGACCCCCAGTTAAGCTATGGCTACACCTTC. Translating gives CATSDPQLSYGYTF.

V is TRBV5-1 and J is TRBJ2-2; TRBD2 agrees at 8 bases. Germline V gene lookup returns CDR1 SGHRS and CDR2 YFSETQ. Unmatched junction bases numbered 8, after V lost 4 bases and J lost 3 bases. CDR3 size: 16 residues. The CDR3 nucleotides read TGCGCCAGCAGCCCCAGGACTAGCTTCGACACCGGGGAGCTGTTTTTT. Translating gives CASSPRTSFDTGELFF.

The rearrangement uses TRBV30 and TRBJ1-2; weak D call: TRBD1 (5 bases). CDR1 and CDR2 from the germline V gene are GTSNPN and SVGIG (reference sequence). V lost 3 bases and J 7 bases, leaving 15 bases between the germline ends. The CDR3 totals 13 residues. CDR3 sequence reads: CAWSRDSSIGYTF. DNA of the CDR3: TGTGCCTGGAGCAGAGACAGCAGTATTGGCTACACCTTC.

This clone was detected only once. This chain's CDR3 is CASSQNTGELSPLHF. The CDR3 DNA sequence: TGTGCCAGCAGTCAGAACACAGGGGAACTTTCACCCCTCCACTTT. This rearrangement joins TRBV6-2 or TRBV6-3 to TRBJ1-6, with 7 bases aligning to TRBD1. Trimming removed 5 bases from V and 9 bases from J; junction bases left unmatched: 10. Germline V gene data show CDR1 as MNHEY and CDR2 as SVGEGT. The CDR3 length is 15 residues.

V is TRBV12-3 or TRBV12-4 and J is TRBJ1-5; D is uncertain. The germline V and J ends were trimmed by 5 bases and 3 bases, with 8 bases remaining between them. The CDR3 consists of 13 residues. The CDR3 loop reads CASSPDTNQPQHF. CDR3 nucleotides: TGTGCCAGCAGTCCCGACACCAATCAGCCCCAGCATTTT.

V usage is TRBV5-4 and J usage is TRBJ2-1, with a weak D call TRBD2 (6 bases). This CDR3 is built from 15 residues. Trimming removed 4 bases from V and 2 bases from J, with 13 bases in between. CDR1 is SGHNT and CDR2 is YYREEE in the germline V gene (reference sequence). The CDR3 protein is CASSRRERAYNEQFF. In DNA form, the CDR3 reads TGTGCCAGCAGCCGGAGGGAGAGGGCCTACAATGAGCAGTTCTTC. Full variable domain (rest looked up from reference TRBV5-4 and TRBJ2-1): ETGVTQSPTHLIKTRGQQVTLRCSSQSGHNTVSWYQQALGQGPQFIFQYYREEENGRGNFPPRFSGLQFPNYSSELNVNALELDDSALYLCASSRRERAYNEQFFGPGTRLTVL.